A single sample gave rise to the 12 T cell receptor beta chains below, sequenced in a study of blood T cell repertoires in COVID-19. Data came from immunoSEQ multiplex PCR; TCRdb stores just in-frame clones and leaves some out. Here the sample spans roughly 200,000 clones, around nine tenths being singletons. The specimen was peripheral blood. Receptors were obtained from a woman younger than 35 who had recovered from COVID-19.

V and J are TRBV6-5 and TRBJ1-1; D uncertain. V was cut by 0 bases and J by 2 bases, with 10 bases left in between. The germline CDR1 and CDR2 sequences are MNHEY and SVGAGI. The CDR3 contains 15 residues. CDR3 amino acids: CASSYSVETNTEAFF. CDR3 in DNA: TGTGCCAGCAGTTACTCGGTGGAGACTAACACTGAAGCTTTCTTT.

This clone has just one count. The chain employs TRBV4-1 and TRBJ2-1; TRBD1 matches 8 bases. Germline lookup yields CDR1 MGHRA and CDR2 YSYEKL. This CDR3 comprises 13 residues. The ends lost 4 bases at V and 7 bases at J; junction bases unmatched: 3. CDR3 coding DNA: TGCGCCAGCAGCCGGACAGGGCAGAATGAGCAGTTCTTC. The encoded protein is CASSRTGQNEQFF.

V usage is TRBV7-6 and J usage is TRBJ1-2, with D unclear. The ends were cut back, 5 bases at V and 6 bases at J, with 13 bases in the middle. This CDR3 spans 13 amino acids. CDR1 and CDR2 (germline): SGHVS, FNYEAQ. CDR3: CASSPLREDGYTF. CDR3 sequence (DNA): TGTGCCAGCAGCCCCCTCAGAGAGGATGGCTACACCTTC.

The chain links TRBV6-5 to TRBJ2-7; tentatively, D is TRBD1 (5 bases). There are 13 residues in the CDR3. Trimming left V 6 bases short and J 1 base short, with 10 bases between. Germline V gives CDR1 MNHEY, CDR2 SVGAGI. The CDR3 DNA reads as TGTGCCAGCAGCACGGACACATCCTACGAGCAGTACTTC. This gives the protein CASSTDTSYEQYF.

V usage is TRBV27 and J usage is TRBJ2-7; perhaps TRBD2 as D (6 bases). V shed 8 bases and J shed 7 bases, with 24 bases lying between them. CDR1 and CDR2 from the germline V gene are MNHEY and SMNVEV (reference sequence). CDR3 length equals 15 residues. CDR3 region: CASGLLGGGEEEQYF. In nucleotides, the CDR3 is TGTGCCAGCGGGCTCTTGGGGGGAGGTGAGGAAGAGCAGTACTTC.

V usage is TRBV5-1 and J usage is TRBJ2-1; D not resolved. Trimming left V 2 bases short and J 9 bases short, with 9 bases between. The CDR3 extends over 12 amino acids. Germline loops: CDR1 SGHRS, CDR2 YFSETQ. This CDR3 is CASSFVAGEQFF. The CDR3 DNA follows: TGCGCCAGCAGCTTTGTAGCCGGTGAGCAGTTCTTC.

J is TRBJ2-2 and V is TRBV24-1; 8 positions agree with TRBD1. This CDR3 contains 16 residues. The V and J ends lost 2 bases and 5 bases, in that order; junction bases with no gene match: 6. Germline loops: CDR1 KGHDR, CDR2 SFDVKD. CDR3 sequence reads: CATSDSLTGGTGELFF. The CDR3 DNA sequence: TGTGCCACCAGTGATTCATTAACAGGGGGTACCGGGGAGCTGTTTTTT.

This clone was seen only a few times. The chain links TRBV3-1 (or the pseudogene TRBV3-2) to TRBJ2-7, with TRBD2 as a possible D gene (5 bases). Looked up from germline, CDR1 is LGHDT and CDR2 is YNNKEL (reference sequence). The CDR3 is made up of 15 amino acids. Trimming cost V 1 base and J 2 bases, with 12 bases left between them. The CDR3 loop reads CASSQVSGQPYEQYF. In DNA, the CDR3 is TGTGCCAGCAGCCAAGTAAGCGGCCAGCCCTACGAGCAGTACTTC.

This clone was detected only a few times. The DNA for the CDR3 is TGTGCCAGCAGCGCACCGCCAGCCTACGAGCAGTACTTC. The encoded protein is CASSAPPAYEQYF. J is TRBJ2-7 and V is TRBV9; D not resolved. Germline CDR1 and CDR2: SGDLS and YYNGEE. V lost 3 bases and J lost 2, with 9 bases in between. The CDR3 runs to 13 residues.

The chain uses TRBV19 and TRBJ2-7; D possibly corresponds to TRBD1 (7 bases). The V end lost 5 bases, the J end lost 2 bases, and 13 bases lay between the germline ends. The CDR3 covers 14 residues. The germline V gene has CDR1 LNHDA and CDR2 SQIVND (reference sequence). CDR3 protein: CASSPQGGPYEQYF. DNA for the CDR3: TGTGCCAGTAGTCCCCAGGGGGGCCCCTACGAGCAGTACTTC.

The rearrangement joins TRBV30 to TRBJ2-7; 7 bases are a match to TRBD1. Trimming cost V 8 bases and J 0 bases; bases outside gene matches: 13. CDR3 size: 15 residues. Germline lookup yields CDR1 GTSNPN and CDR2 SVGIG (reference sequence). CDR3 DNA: TGTGCCGGGGGAGTCAGGGACAGAAGCTCCTACGAGCAGTACTTC. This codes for CAGGVRDRSSYEQYF.

The CDR3, as DNA: TGTGCCAGCAGGCGGGGGGCGACGGGAAACACCATATATTTT. It yields the protein CASRRGATGNTIYF. This chain joins TRBV5-6 and TRBJ1-3; a weak D match, TRBD1 (6 bases). Trimming stripped 5 bases from V and 4 bases from J, with 13 bases between. The germline gives CDR1 SGHDT, CDR2 YYEEEE. The CDR3 is 14 amino acids. Full variable domain (remainder filled in from reference TRBV5-6 and TRBJ1-3): DAGVTQSPTHLIKTRGQQVTLRCSPKSGHDTVSWYQQALGQGPQFIFQYYEEEERQRGNFPDRFSGHQFPNYSSELNVNALLLGDSALYLCASRRGATGNTIYFGEGSWLTVV.